These T cell receptor beta chains were read from a single sample in a study of quantifying T cell responses using KT2 cells. TCRdb re-analysed the UMI-ligation and nested PCR reads in MiXCR, keeping a single row per CDR3 protein. The sample lists 25,000 to 35,000 distinct CDR3 sequences; over 9% were seen once. Material: PBMCs spiked with cells of the T cell clone KT2. The receptors were sampled from a human donor. The CDR3 runs from the conserved cysteine through the conserved F or W. A D gene is named only where the DNA matches it firmly. The listing skips clone size in some rows; elsewhere it reads once, few, many or a size class.

>few|TRBJ2-7|TRBV4-1|-
TGCGCCAGCAGCCACGTGGACGGGGCCTACGAGCAGTACTTC
CASSHVDGAYEQYF
>many|TRBJ2-7|TRBV7-2|-
TGTGCCAGCAGCTTTGATACAGGGCCCTTAGGAGAGCAGTACTTC
CASSFDTGPLGEQYF
>medium-sized|TRBJ1-2|TRBV7-2|-
TGTGCCAGCAGCTTAAGGGCACAATCCAGTGGCTACACCTTC
CASSLRAQSSGYTF
>many|TRBJ2-7|TRBV12-3/TRBV12-4|TRBD2
TGTGCCAGCAGTTGGACGGGACTACCAACCTACGAGCAGTACTTC
CASSWTGLPTYEQYF
>-|TRBJ2-5|TRBV12-3/TRBV12-4|TRBD2
TGTGCCAGCTCCCCCGCTCCGACTAGCGGGGAGACCCAGTACTTC
CASSPAPTSGETQYF
>few|TRBJ2-5|TRBV10-3|-
TGTGCCATCAGCGAGGCTGGGGAGATCCAGTACTTC
CAISEAGEIQYF
>few|TRBJ2-1|TRBV11-2|-
TGTGCCAGCAGCTCCCTCAGTGGAAGAAAAATCAATGAGCAGTTCTTC
CASSSLSGRKINEQFF
>many|TRBJ1-1|TRBV29-1|-
TGCAGCGTTGGCAGGGTCGGGAACACTGAAGCTTTCTTT
CSVGRVGNTEAFF
>many|TRBJ2-7|TRBV20-1|TRBD1
TGCAGTGCCACCGGGACAGACTACGAGCAGTACTTC
CSATGTDYEQYF
>many|TRBJ2-2|TRBV27|TRBD2
TGTGCCAGCAGTTTATTGGCGGGAGTAAACACCGGGGAGCTGTTTTTT
CASSLLAGVNTGELFF
>few|TRBJ1-6|TRBV12-5|-
TGTGCTAGTGGTTTGGCCCCCGACAGAGCTACCTATAATTTAGGGTCACCCCTCCACTTT
CASGLAPDRATYNLGSPLHF
>many|TRBJ1-5|TRBV12-3/TRBV12-4|TRBD1
TGTGCCAGCAGGCGGACAGGGGACGATCAGCCCCAGCATTTT
CASRRTGDDQPQHF
>few|TRBJ2-1|TRBV6-5|TRBD2
TGTGCCAGCAGTAATTGGGGTAGCGGGGGGTCTTCGGGGAATGAGCAGTTCTTC
CASSNWGSGGSSGNEQFF
>-|TRBJ2-3|TRBV3-1|TRBD2
TGTGCCAGCAGCCGACACTTCGGGGGAGGGCCCGCAGATACGCAGTATTTT
CASSRHFGGGPADTQYF
>-|TRBJ2-5|TRBV6-5|-
TGTGCCAGCAGCCCGTTTAGAAGGGCTCAAGAGACCCAGTACTTC
CASSPFRRAQETQYF
>few|TRBJ2-1|TRBV6-4|-
TGTGCCAGCAGTGAGAGCGATAGCTCCTACAATGAGCAGTTCTTC
CASSESDSSYNEQFF
>few|TRBJ2-2|TRBV27|-
TGTGCCAGCAGTTACAGAGCCGAAGCGAACACCGGGGAGCTGTTTTTT
CASSYRAEANTGELFF
>-|TRBJ2-1|TRBV11-1|-
TGTGCCAGCAGCCCTCGACAGGCCTACAATGAGCAGTTCTTC
CASSPRQAYNEQFF
>few|TRBJ1-2|TRBV27|TRBD1
TGTGCCAGCAGTTTTTGGGGACAGGAGGGCTACACCTTC
CASSFWGQEGYTF
>many|TRBJ1-1|TRBV25-1|-
TGTGCCAGCAGTGAAAGGGAAAACACTGAAGCTTTCTTT
CASSERENTEAFF
>many|TRBJ2-1|TRBV7-3|-
TGTGCCAGCAGCACCTACGGGGGCGTCTACAATGAGCAGTTCTTC
CASSTYGGVYNEQFF
>-|TRBJ1-6|TRBV28|TRBD1
TGTGCCAGCTCCCACCAGACAGGGGAGACCCAACCCCTCCACTTT
CASSHQTGETQPLHF
>few|TRBJ2-1|TRBV25-1|TRBD2
TGTGCCAGCAGGCAGCGGGAGTGGGGTGAGCAGTTCTTC
CASRQREWGEQFF
>few|TRBJ1-2|TRBV12-3/TRBV12-4|-
TGTGCCAGCAGTTTGGACAGTCAGAGATATGGCTACACCTTC
CASSLDSQRYGYTF
>-|TRBJ2-2|TRBV2|-
TGTGCCAGCAGACCCGGGACACCCGGAGGGCTGTTTTTT
CASRPGTPGGLFF
>-|TRBJ2-3|TRBV2|-
TGTGCCAGCAGTGACGTCCAGGCCACAGATACGCAGTATTTT
CASSDVQATDTQYF
>many|TRBJ2-2|TRBV6-2/TRBV6-3|-
TGTGCCAGCAGTTACTCAGACAGCACCGGGGAGCTGTTTTTT
CASSYSDSTGELFF
>-|TRBJ2-1|TRBV27|TRBD2
TGTGCCAGCAGTTTAAGGGCTAGCGGGGCCTACAATGAGCAGTTCTTC
CASSLRASGAYNEQFF
>many|TRBJ1-5|TRBV15|-
TGTGCCACCAGCAGAGATGGTGGACCCCAGCATTTT
CATSRDGGPQHF